The 9 T cell receptor beta chains below all came from one sample that was sequenced in a study of graft-versus-host responses after intestinal transplantation. Profiling relied on immunoSEQ multiplex PCR, and the TCRdb table lists in-frame clones only, not all of them. This sample has 55,000 to 70,000 clones, with roughly 89% found just once. The sample in question was PBMCs, obtained about 120 days after intestinal transplantation. The receptors were gathered from a human patient who received an intestinal transplant, so some T cells may come from the graft donor.

Notes on this clone: Distinct nucleotide sequences in the sample also encode this CDR3. The chain couples TRBV6-5 to TRBJ2-5; 11 bases align to TRBD2. CDR1 and CDR2 (germline): MNHEY, SVGAGI. The CDR3 is 13 amino acids. Germline trimming cut 6 bases from V and 13 bases from J; bases unmatched to any gene: 10. This CDR3 reads CASRETGLAVPYF. Here the CDR3 DNA reads TGTGCCAGCAGGGAGACGGGACTAGCGGTACCGTACTTC.

The V gene is TRBV28, the J gene TRBJ1-3; D gene ambiguous. Trimming shortened V by 1 base and J by 0 bases, and 7 bases separated the two germline ends. Germline CDR1 is MDHEN and CDR2 is SYDVKM. CDR3 length: 15 amino acids. Here the CDR3 DNA reads TGTGCCAGCAGTTTATCGGACCTCTCTGGAAACACCATATATTTT. Translated, it gives CASSLSDLSGNTIYF.

This chain links TRBV28 with TRBJ2-7; possible D gene TRBD1, 7 bases. Germline assignment: CDR1 MDHEN and CDR2 SYDVKM. V gave up 3 bases and J gave up 7 bases, with 16 bases separating them. The CDR3 loop spans 14 amino acids. The CDR3 sequence: CASSLWQGGQEQYF. The CDR3 nucleotides read TGTGCCAGCAGTTTGTGGCAGGGGGGCCAGGAGCAGTACTTC. Full variable domain (remainder filled in from reference TRBV28 and TRBJ2-7): DVKVTQSSRYLVKRTGEKVFLECVQDMDHENMFWYRQDPGLGLRLIYFSYDVKMKEKGDIPEGYSVSREKKERFSLILESASTNQTSMYLCASSLWQGGQEQYFGPGTRLTVT.

J is TRBJ2-1 and V is TRBV6-6; D is unresolved. Per the germline V gene, CDR1 is MNHNY and CDR2 is SVGAGI (reference sequence). This CDR3 has 12 amino acids. V lost 6 bases, J lost 4 bases, and 7 bases lay in between. The CDR3 sequence: CASSPVYNEQFF. The CDR3 DNA reads as TGTGCCAGCAGCCCTGTATACAATGAGCAGTTCTTC.

This clone has a single count. The chain couples TRBV6-5 to TRBJ2-5; no clear D gene. This CDR3 spans 12 amino acids. Per the germline V gene, CDR1 is MNHEY and CDR2 is SVGAGI. The V end was cut by 2 bases, the J end by 4 bases, with 5 bases between. This chain's CDR3 is CASSYGSETQYF. CDR3 in DNA: TGTGCCAGCAGTTACGGGTCAGAGACCCAGTACTTC.

This sequence joins TRBV9 and TRBJ2-6, with D uncertain. The CDR3 has 13 residues. Germline lookup yields CDR1 SGDLS and CDR2 YYNGEE. Trimming cost V 6 bases and J 3 bases, with 7 bases left between them. CDR3 amino acids: CASTLGGANVLTF. For the CDR3, the DNA is TGTGCCAGCACCCTGGGTGGGGCCAACGTCCTGACTTTC.

The rearrangement links TRBV7-9 to TRBJ2-1, with TRBD2 as a possible D gene (6 bases). The CDR3 has 15 residues. Per the germline V gene, CDR1 is SEHNR and CDR2 is FQNEAQ (reference sequence). Trimming pared 4 bases from V and 8 bases from J, leaving 18 bases between. The CDR3 loop is CASSSTARRGHEQFF. The CDR3 nucleotides are TGTGCCAGCAGCTCCACCGCCCGGAGGGGCCATGAGCAGTTCTTC. Based on the CDR3 plus reference TRBV7-9 and TRBJ2-1, the full variable domain is DTGVSQNPRHKITKRGQNVTFRCDPISEHNRLYWYRQTLGQGPEFLTYFQNEAQLEKSRLLSDRFSAERPKGSFSTLEIQRTEQGDSAMYLCASSSTARRGHEQFFGPGTRLTVL.

The CDR3 coding sequence is TGTGCCAGCAGCCTCACAGATACGCAGTATTTT. Amino acid sequence: CASSLTDTQYF. The J gene is TRBJ2-3, the V gene TRBV11-2, with unresolved D. Between the trimmed V and J ends, which lost 5 bases and 2 bases, there was a span of 2 bases. The germline V gene encodes CDR1 SGHAT and CDR2 FQNNGV. CDR3 length: 11 residues.

The rearrangement uses TRBV5-1 and TRBJ1-2; maybe TRBD1 (5 bases). This CDR3 is 14 amino acids long. Germline V gene sequence: CDR1 SGHRS, CDR2 YFSETQ. V was pared by 0 bases and J by 4 bases, with 10 bases between. CDR3 in amino acids: CASSLEAGSYGYTF. The CDR3 nucleotides read TGCGCCAGCAGCTTGGAAGCAGGGAGCTATGGCTACACCTTC. Complete variable domain (other parts from reference TRBV5-1 and TRBJ1-2): KAGVTQTPRYLIKTRGQQVTLSCSPISGHRSVSWYQQTPGQGLQFLFEYFSETQRNKGNFPGRFSGRQFSNSRSEMNVSTLELGDSALYLCASSLEAGSYGYTFGSGTRLTVV.